This T cell receptor (beta chain) stems from a study of cytomegalovirus exposure and HLA in healthy donors. The CDR3 has 14 amino acids. Germline V gene lookup returns CDR1 SGHAT and CDR2 FQNNGV. V trimming: 6 bases; J trimming: 7 bases; junction bases outside the gene matches: 8. The PCR employed 60 Vbeta primers together with 13 Jbeta primers. Assay: immunoSEQ multiplex PCR; the TCRdb copy retains only in-frame clones and omits some. Of about 82,000 clones in the sample, 60% to 80% were seen once. This clonotype was sampled from a man aged 45 to 65 in good health and CMV-seronegative. The sequenced sample was PBMCs. This chain uses TRBV11-2 with TRBJ2-1; 8 positions agree with TRBD2. CDR3 sequence reads: CASRPSGGGNEQFF. For the CDR3, the DNA is TGTGCCAGCAGGCCCAGCGGGGGAGGAAATGAGCAGTTCTTC.